The 25 T cell receptor beta chains reported below all come from one sample, sequenced in a study of control samples from healthy donors and cancer patients. Only in-frame clones appear in the TCRdb table, and some are missing; sequencing was by immunoSEQ multiplex PCR. The table lists approximately 97,000 clones, 92% of them singletons. Source material: blood. The origin of the receptors is a woman aged 18-29 years in good health.

The V gene is TRBV6-5, the J gene TRBJ1-2; 10 bases are shared with TRBD1. Germline V gene data show CDR1 as MNHEY and CDR2 as SVGAGI. The CDR3 has 15 residues. V dropped 11 bases and J dropped 4; count of bases not matched to a gene: 13. In DNA, the CDR3 is TGTGCCCCTCCCCACTCTGGGACAGGGGCCTATGGCTACACCTTC. As protein: CAPPHSGTGAYGYTF.

The chain has TRBV7-2 and TRBJ2-3; the match to TRBD2 covers 8 bases. The junction had 9 bases not matched to a gene; V was cut back by 5 bases and J by 2 bases. Germline V gene sequence: CDR1 SGHTA, CDR2 FQGNSA. The CDR3 is 16 residues long. This chain's CDR3 is CASSPPSGGFTDTQYF. CDR3 sequence (DNA): TGTGCCAGCAGCCCGCCCAGCGGGGGTTTCACAGATACGCAGTATTTT.

The V and J genes are TRBV28 and TRBJ1-5; perhaps TRBD1 as D (5 bases). Trimming took 7 bases from V and 0 from J, leaving 16 bases between them. Germline V gene lookup returns CDR1 MDHEN and CDR2 SYDVKM. CDR3 length: 16 residues. As DNA, the CDR3 is TGTGCCAGCAAACCTCGGACACTCGATAGCAATCAGCCCCAGCATTTT. As protein: CASKPRTLDSNQPQHF.

V usage is TRBV19 and J usage is TRBJ1-1, with D unclear. V was shortened by 6 bases and J by 8 bases, with 7 bases between the two germline ends. CDR3 length: 10 amino acids. Germline CDR1 LNHDA, CDR2 SQIVND (reference sequence). The CDR3 region is CASRRREAFF. The CDR3, as DNA: TGTGCCAGTAGAAGGCGAGAAGCTTTCTTT.

The rearrangement joins TRBV19 to TRBJ1-3; no reliable D call. Trimming pared 0 bases from V and 0 bases from J, leaving 12 bases between. CDR1 and CDR2 (germline): LNHDA, SQIVND (reference sequence). The CDR3 is made up of 17 amino acids. CDR3 in DNA: TGTGCCAGTAGTATAGATTGGGCCGGAATCTCTGGAAACACCATATATTTT. This sequence encodes CASSIDWAGISGNTIYF.

The chain carries TRBV20-1 and TRBJ1-5, with D hard to call. The CDR3 extends over 13 amino acids. With 3 bases removed from V and 7 bases from J, the gap between germline ends came to 13 bases. Germline V gene data show CDR1 as DFQATT and CDR2 as SNEGSKA (reference sequence). The CDR3 DNA is TGCAGTGCTAGTTTGTCCCGAGAGCAGCCCCAGCATTTT. Protein: CSASLSREQPQHF.

The chain uses TRBV6-5 and TRBJ1-6; D may be TRBD1 (5 bases). Trimming shortened V by 0 bases and J by 7 bases, and 10 bases separated the two germline ends. This CDR3 has 15 amino acids. The germline V gene has CDR1 MNHEY and CDR2 SVGAGI. The CDR3 sequence: CASSYSRQGNSPLHF. CDR3 coding DNA: TGTGCCAGCAGTTACTCTAGGCAGGGAAATTCACCCCTCCACTTT.

This chain connects TRBV9 to TRBJ1-1, with unresolved D. The CDR3 has 13 amino acids. Germline-derived CDR1 and CDR2 are SGDLS and YYNGEE. Trimming cost V 0 bases and J 1 base, with 4 bases left between them. CDR3 amino acids: CASSVAGNTEAFF. The CDR3 nucleotides are TGTGCCAGCAGCGTAGCAGGGAACACTGAAGCTTTCTTT.

This chain connects TRBV28 to TRBJ1-5, with D maybe TRBD1 (6 bases). The V gene's germline CDR1 is MDHEN and CDR2 SYDVKM. The length of the CDR3 is 13 residues. Trimming removed 5 bases from V and 3 bases from J, with 8 bases in between. The CDR3 protein is CASSDRPNQPQHF. The CDR3 DNA sequence: TGTGCCAGCAGTGACAGGCCCAATCAGCCCCAGCATTTT. Looking up the rest from reference TRBV28 and TRBJ1-5 gives the full variable domain: DVKVTQSSRYLVKRTGEKVFLECVQDMDHENMFWYRQDPGLGLRLIYFSYDVKMKEKGDIPEGYSVSREKKERFSLILESASTNQTSMYLCASSDRPNQPQHFGDGTRLSIL.

The chain is built from TRBV5-6 and TRBJ1-2; D not resolved. CDR3 length: 15 amino acids. Trimming took 2 bases from V and 4 from J, leaving 15 bases between them. CDR1 and CDR2 from the germline V gene are SGHDT and YYEEEE. This chain's CDR3 is CASSFTSGVIYGYTF. The CDR3 DNA reads TGTGCCAGCAGCTTCACATCCGGGGTCATCTATGGCTACACCTTC.

V is TRBV9 and J is TRBJ1-3; the D gene is possibly TRBD1 (6 bases). V lost 4 bases and J lost 0, with 14 bases in between. Germline CDR1 SGDLS, CDR2 YYNGEE. The CDR3 has 16 residues. The CDR3 DNA reads as TGTGCCAGCAGCATACAAGACAGGAACTCTGGAAACACCATATATTTT. Translating gives CASSIQDRNSGNTIYF.

The V gene is TRBV7-6, the J gene TRBJ2-1, with TRBD2 as a possible D gene (5 bases). Trimming pared 5 bases from V and 10 bases from J, leaving 18 bases between. The CDR3 runs 14 residues. Germline V gene sequence: CDR1 SGHVS, CDR2 FNYEAQ. The CDR3 loop is CASSPLAASREQFF. CDR3 in DNA: TGTGCCAGCAGCCCGCTAGCTGCGTCCAGGGAGCAGTTCTTC.

The chain combines TRBV11-3 with TRBJ1-1, with D perhaps TRBD1 (5 bases). V lost 6 bases and J 5 bases, leaving 7 bases between the germline ends. Germline lookup yields CDR1 SGHNT and CDR2 YENEEA. CDR3 length: 11 residues. For the CDR3, the DNA is TGTGCCAGCAGAGACAGAACTGAAGCTTTCTTT. Its protein is CASRDRTEAFF.

The V and J genes are TRBV2 and TRBJ1-1; D gene uncertain. The CDR3 has 14 residues. The germline V gene encodes CDR1 SNHLY and CDR2 FYNNEI. V was trimmed by 3 bases and J by 4 bases, leaving 12 bases between them. The DNA for the CDR3 is TGTGCCAGCAGTGATGGACTGAGAGTCACTGAAGCTTTCTTT. Protein sequence: CASSDGLRVTEAFF.

The table lists this clone with a count of one. The CDR3 DNA reads as TGTGCCAGCAGTGATCGGGGAGAGGAAAAACTGTTTTTT. This codes for CASSDRGEEKLFF. This sequence joins TRBV2 and TRBJ1-4; D not certain. The CDR3 runs 13 residues. Germline assignment: CDR1 SNHLY and CDR2 FYNNEI. The germline V and J ends were trimmed by 3 bases and 8 bases, with 10 bases remaining between them.

This chain links TRBV9 with TRBJ1-6; D not certain. Germline loops: CDR1 SGDLS, CDR2 YYNGEE. Between the trimmed V and J ends, which lost 0 bases and 7 bases, there was a span of 14 bases. The CDR3 covers 16 residues. DNA of the CDR3: TGTGCCAGCAGCGTAGACGTAACGGCAGCAAATTCACCCCTCCACTTT. Its protein product is CASSVDVTAANSPLHF.

The chain recombines TRBV6-4 with TRBJ1-1; a weak D match, TRBD1 (5 bases). V shed 2 bases and J shed 2 bases, with 9 bases lying between them. CDR3 length equals 14 residues. Germline CDR1 reads MRHNA; CDR2 reads SNTAGT. The CDR3 reads CASSDGTENTEAFF. The CDR3 region has the DNA TGTGCCAGCAGTGACGGGACTGAAAACACTGAAGCTTTCTTT.

The chain uses TRBV2 and TRBJ1-5; tentatively, D is TRBD1 (6 bases). Per germline, CDR1 SNHLY and CDR2 FYNNEI. The V end lost 4 bases, the J end lost 4 bases, and 14 bases lay between the germline ends. The CDR3 has 15 residues. The CDR3 sequence: CASSVKYRANQPQHF. The CDR3 DNA reads TGTGCCAGCAGTGTTAAATACAGGGCAAATCAGCCCCAGCATTTT.

The chain combines TRBV7-8 with TRBJ2-2, with D hard to call. The CDR3 runs 13 residues. V was cut by 4 bases and J by 8 bases, with 11 bases left in between. In germline, CDR1 is SGHVS, CDR2 FQNEAQ. The CDR3 loop is CASSSNDEGELFF. DNA of the CDR3: TGTGCCAGCAGCTCCAACGATGAGGGGGAGCTGTTTTTT. The full variable domain, its missing parts supplied by reference TRBV7-8 and TRBJ2-2, is GAGVSQSPRYKVAKRGQDVALRCDPISGHVSLFWYQQALGQGPEFLTYFQNEAQLDKSGLPSDRFFAERPEGSVSTLKIQRTQQEDSAVYLCASSSNDEGELFFGEGSRLTVL.

This rearrangement joins TRBV3-1 (or the pseudogene TRBV3-2) to TRBJ2-7; D is unclear. Looked up from germline, CDR1 is LGHDT and CDR2 is YNNKEL (reference sequence). The CDR3 covers 13 residues. V lost 1 base and J lost 3, with 7 bases in between. CDR3 DNA: TGTGCCAGCAGCCAAGCCCCGGGCTACGAGCAGTACTTC. It codes for CASSQAPGYEQYF.

This clone was observed once. This may come from a read error, since a much larger clone is one base off. Other DNA sequences of this sample code for an identical CDR3. The V call is TRBV6-4, the J call TRBJ2-2, with D perhaps assigned TRBD1 or TRBD2 (5 bases each). Trimming cost V 0 bases and J 3 bases, with 5 bases left between them. From germline, CDR1 is MRHNA and CDR2 SNTAGT. The CDR3 spans 14 residues. CDR3 protein: CASSDSGDTGELFF. The CDR3 nucleotides read TGTGCCAGCAGTGACTCGGGGGACACCGGGGAGCTGTTTTTT.

This chain links TRBV27 with TRBJ1-5; D might be TRBD1 (5 bases). V was shortened by 4 bases and J by 5 bases, with 12 bases between the two germline ends. The CDR3 extends over 14 amino acids. The germline gives CDR1 MNHEY, CDR2 SMNVEV (reference sequence). CDR3 DNA sequence: TGTGCCAGCAGTTCATACAGGAATGATCAGCCCCAGCATTTT. Protein product: CASSSYRNDQPQHF.

The rearrangement links TRBV11-3 to TRBJ2-7; 10 bases line up with TRBD1. This CDR3 comprises 15 residues. The germline V gene has CDR1 SGHNT and CDR2 YENEEA. V lost 5 bases and J lost 3; bases outside the gene matches: 7. The DNA of the CDR3 is TGTGCCAGCAGCGCCAGCTGGGACAGGGGCTACGAGCAGTACTTC. As protein: CASSASWDRGYEQYF.

This sequence joins TRBV2 and TRBJ2-7; no firm D call. V lost 2 bases and J lost 2, with 16 bases in between. This CDR3 is built from 16 residues. Per germline, CDR1 SNHLY and CDR2 FYNNEI. In DNA form, the CDR3 reads TGTGCCAGCAGTGAACCTTGGCCCTCGGAGACCTACGAGCAGTACTTC. Amino acid sequence: CASSEPWPSETYEQYF.

The CDR3 bases are TGTGCCAGCAGCCAAGATCTGGGGGGGATTGTCACCGGGGAGCTGTTTTTT. Translation: CASSQDLGGIVTGELFF. The chain couples TRBV3-1 (or the pseudogene TRBV3-2) to TRBJ2-2; TRBD2 agrees at 7 bases. Trimming removed 0 bases from V and 4 bases from J; junction bases left unmatched: 8. Germline V gene data show CDR1 as LGHDT and CDR2 as YNNKEL (reference sequence). The CDR3 contains 17 residues.